This TCR beta chain was sequenced in a study of PD-L1 blockade in urothelial cancer. The wider study: It was at some point between 2013 and 2015 that patients started atezolizumab at 1,200 mg intravenously every 3 weeks. Bladder-origin urothelial cancer in males covered about 90% of the 29 patients. Blood was tested 3 weeks (second dose) and 6 weeks into treatment.

Study-level results: Tumor-associated clones in blood expanded more at 3 weeks in durable-benefit patients.

Libraries were prepared by immunoSEQ multiplex PCR; TCRdb keeps only in-frame clonotypes and omits some of them. The sample shows 33,000 or so clones, approximately 80% of them seen only once. Worth noting for this clone: Its antigen is unidentified. Sequence at one end of the junction differs from germline and may be a read error.

This TCR derives from a man in his sixties or seventies with urothelial cancer. This material consisted of PBMCs, taken around atezolizumab (anti-PD-L1) treatment.

The CDR3 loop reads CASSLTTSGGSGELFF. As DNA, the CDR3 is TGTGCCAGCAGCCTAACGACTAGCGGGGGGTCCGGGGAGCTGTTTTTT. V gene TRBV7-3 combines with J gene TRBJ2-2, with 13 bases identical to TRBD2. CDR3 size: 16 residues. Germline V gives CDR1 SGHTA, CDR2 FQGTGA.